This T cell receptor (beta chain) emerged from a study of beta chain features in type 1 diabetes. General study findings and limits: The study notes PCR might favor shorter templates equally in patients and controls.

Sequenced material consisted of expressed TCRB transcripts (all of the isolated RNA was reverse transcribed). Only in-frame clones appear in the TCRdb table, and some are missing; sequencing was by immunoSEQ multiplex PCR. This sample carries about 150,000 clones, 9.2% of them seen once, and the ten largest clones take approximately 0.68%. The table lists this clone with a few counts. Its specificity is not known. The source of this sequence is a man aged 18 to 35 in good health. The source material was central memory CD4+ T cells from blood.

The DNA of the CDR3 is TGTGCCAGCAGTTCCGGACAGGGGGCTCGTACGCAGTATTTT. Its translation is CASSSGQGARTQYF. The V and J genes are TRBV27 and TRBJ2-3; TRBD1 agrees at 11 bases. Germline-derived CDR1 and CDR2 are MNHEY and SMNVEV (reference sequence). Germline trimming cut 4 bases from V and 8 bases from J; bases unmatched to any gene: 5. The CDR3 runs to 14 residues.